One and the same sample provided the 28 T cell receptor beta chains below, sequenced in a study of T cell responses to AZD1222 COVID-19 vaccine. TCRdb's table, derived via immunoSEQ multiplex PCR, lists solely in-frame clones and lacks some. The sample has about 56,000 clones, about 80% seen once; the top ten hold about 5%. The input for sequencing was peripheral blood, taken 28 days after the second AZD1222 dose. These receptors all stem from an adult who received the AZD1222 COVID-19 vaccine.

The chain uses TRBV7-2 and TRBJ2-2; 7 bases align to TRBD2. The CDR3 loop spans 16 amino acids. V shed 0 bases and J 7 bases; nucleotides not matched to a gene: 8. Germline lookup yields CDR1 SGHTA and CDR2 FQGNSA. In DNA, the CDR3 is TGTGCCAGCAGCTTAGCGGGAAGCGGGACGGGCGGGGAGCTGTTTTTT. Encoded protein: CASSLAGSGTGGELFF.

V gene TRBV3-1 (or the pseudogene TRBV3-2) combines with J gene TRBJ2-1, with 9 bases lining up with TRBD2. The CDR3 has 15 amino acids. V was clipped by 1 base and J by 15 bases; unmatched bases: 13. Looked up from germline, CDR1 is LGHDT and CDR2 is YNNKEL (reference sequence). The CDR3 DNA reads TGTGCCAGCAGCCAAGGGACCCTACCGGGACTAGCCCTGTTCTTC. Translated: CASSQGTLPGLALFF.

CDR3 DNA: TGTGCCAGCAGCCAAGACGCCTCCCTATATACGCAGTATTTT. Translated, it gives CASSQDASLYTQYF. The genes are TRBV14 and TRBJ2-3; D gene uncertain. Trimming shortened V by 0 bases and J by 7 bases, and 11 bases separated the two germline ends. In germline, CDR1 is SGHDN, CDR2 FVKESK. The CDR3 is 14 residues long.

CDR3 bases: TGTGCCAGCCTCACGAGGGGTAGCAATCAGCCCCAGCATTTT. Its protein is CASLTRGSNQPQHF. The chain is built from TRBV6-5 and TRBJ1-5; possible D gene TRBD1, 5 bases. Germline CDR1 reads MNHEY; CDR2 reads SVGAGI. V lost 8 bases, J lost 0 bases, and 11 bases lay in between. The CDR3 is 14 residues long.

V is TRBV27 and J is TRBJ1-2, with TRBD1 as a possible D gene (5 bases). Trimming removed 5 bases from V and 5 bases from J, with 12 bases in between. The CDR3 covers 13 residues. Germline V gene lookup returns CDR1 MNHEY and CDR2 SMNVEV (reference sequence). The CDR3 DNA reads TGTGCCAGCAGTAGAGCTGGGGCATATGGCTACACCTTC. Translation: CASSRAGAYGYTF.

CDR3 nucleotides: TGTGCCAGCAATACCGGGACAGGGAACACTGAAGCTTTCTTT. Its protein product is CASNTGTGNTEAFF. The chain employs TRBV2 and TRBJ1-1; 8 nucleotides line up with TRBD1. CDR3 size: 14 residues. Losses at the gene ends were 7 bases for V and 1 base for J; bases not matched to a gene: 5. Germline assignment: CDR1 SNHLY and CDR2 FYNNEI.

This chain links TRBV12-3 or TRBV12-4 with TRBJ1-1; D ambiguous. V was cut by 5 bases and J by 11 bases, with 12 bases left in between. There are 11 residues in the CDR3. CDR3 sequence reads: CASSPLRGAFF. The DNA for the CDR3 is TGTGCCAGCAGTCCGCTCCGTGGTGCTTTCTTT.

This rearrangement joins TRBV6-5 to TRBJ2-1, with D perhaps given as TRBD1 or TRBD2 (5 bases each). Trimming removed 4 bases at V and 7 bases at J, with 14 bases between. The CDR3 covers 14 residues. Germline V gene sequence: CDR1 MNHEY, CDR2 SVGAGI. CDR3 sequence (DNA): TGTGCCAGCAGTTGGGGACCCCCACAAAATGAGCAGTTCTTC. Amino acids: CASSWGPPQNEQFF.

CDR3: CAWSIERGIQYF. CDR3 bases: TGTGCCTGGAGTATAGAGCGGGGGATTCAGTACTTC. This sequence joins TRBV30 and TRBJ2-4, with 8 bases lining up with TRBD2. This CDR3 spans 12 amino acids. Trimming took 2 bases from V and 10 from J; bases not matched to a gene: 4. From germline, CDR1 is GTSNPN and CDR2 SVGIG (reference sequence).

The chain couples TRBV7-2 to TRBJ2-3; D tentatively fits TRBD1 or TRBD2 (5 bases each). The CDR3 is 14 amino acids. V was shortened by 3 bases and J by 11 bases, with 18 bases between the two germline ends. The germline V gene encodes CDR1 SGHTA and CDR2 FQGNSA. CDR3 region: CASSFFGSGLGQYF. The CDR3 bases are TGTGCCAGCAGCTTTTTTGGTTCGGGGCTGGGGCAGTATTTT.

This chain connects TRBV30 to TRBJ1-1; no definite D call. Germline CDR1 and CDR2: GTSNPN and SVGIG (reference sequence). CDR3 size: 13 residues. V lost 0 bases and J lost 5, with 10 bases in between. The CDR3 sequence: CAWSVLLGTEAFF. CDR3 coding DNA: TGTGCCTGGAGTGTATTATTGGGGACTGAAGCTTTCTTT.

The chain joins TRBV9 to TRBJ2-1; TRBD2 matches 7 bases. Germline CDR1 is SGDLS and CDR2 is YYNGEE. The CDR3 runs 13 residues. Trimming removed 4 bases from V and 8 bases from J; junction bases left unmatched: 6. The CDR3 here is CASSLITSDEQFF. In nucleotides, the CDR3 is TGTGCCAGCAGCCTCATTACTAGCGATGAGCAGTTCTTC.

CDR3 amino acids: CASSDRDRGYEQYF. As DNA, the CDR3 is TGTGCCAGCAGCGACCGGGACAGGGGCTACGAGCAGTACTTC. The gene calls are TRBV2 and TRBJ2-7, with 10 bases identical to TRBD1. CDR1 and CDR2 from the germline V gene are SNHLY and FYNNEI. V lost 6 bases and J lost 3; bases outside the gene matches: 5. This CDR3 is built from 14 residues.

This clone was counted only a few times. The chain joins TRBV6-2 or TRBV6-3 to TRBJ2-1; D is uncertain. Trimming stripped 6 bases from V and 4 bases from J, with 22 bases between. Per germline, CDR1 MNHEY and CDR2 SVGEGT. This CDR3 is built from 17 residues. The DNA of the CDR3 is TGTGCCAGCAGCCCAATAGATAAGACACCCTTATACAATGAGCAGTTCTTC. This gives the protein CASSPIDKTPLYNEQFF.

This chain links TRBV15 with TRBJ2-7; TRBD1 agrees at 9 bases. Germline-derived CDR1 and CDR2 are LNHNV and YYDKDF (reference sequence). The CDR3 covers 14 residues. The V and J ends lost 3 bases and 4 bases, in that order; junction bases with no gene match: 4. The CDR3 loop is CATSRTGGIYEQYF. In DNA form, the CDR3 reads TGTGCCACCAGCAGGACAGGGGGGATATACGAGCAGTACTTC.

This chain connects TRBV11-2 to TRBJ2-3; 8 bases map to TRBD2. Germline V gives CDR1 SGHAT, CDR2 FQNNGV. The V segment lost 4 bases and the J segment 1 base; nucleotides outside the gene matches: 7. The CDR3 extends over 16 amino acids. CDR3 protein: CASSSGERERTDTQYF. CDR3 sequence (DNA): TGTGCCAGCAGCTCCGGCGAGCGGGAGCGCACAGATACGCAGTATTTT. Combining the CDR3 with reference TRBV11-2 and TRBJ2-3 gives the whole variable domain EAGVAQSPRYKIIEKRQSVAFWCNPISGHATLYWYQQILGQGPKLLIQFQNNGVVDDSQLPKDRFSAERLKGVDSTLKIQPAKLEDSAVYLCASSSGERERTDTQYFGPGTRLTVL.

This chain uses TRBV19 with TRBJ1-3; D is undetermined. The CDR3 is 15 amino acids. The germline V gene has CDR1 LNHDA and CDR2 SQIVND (reference sequence). Trimming took 7 bases from V and 4 from J, leaving 17 bases between them. CDR3 DNA sequence: TGTGCCAGTACCGCCGTTGGACGTTCGGGAAACACCATATATTTT. As protein: CASTAVGRSGNTIYF.

The CDR3 is CASSPAGGSNQPQHF. CDR3 coding DNA: TGTGCCAGCTCACCGGCCGGGGGAAGCAATCAGCCCCAGCATTTT. The chain joins TRBV18 to TRBJ1-5, with D perhaps matching TRBD1 (5 bases). V lost 3 bases and J lost 1, with 10 bases in between. Germline-derived CDR1 and CDR2 are KGHSH and LQKENI. The CDR3 sequence is 15 residues long.

J is TRBJ1-1 and V is TRBV7-2; 7 positions match TRBD1. V lost 5 bases to trimming and J lost 11 bases; unmatched junction nucleotides: 14. CDR3 length: 14 residues. Germline values: CDR1 SGHTA, CDR2 FQGNSA. The CDR3 here is CASSQRGPPMPAFF. DNA for the CDR3: TGTGCCAGCAGCCAGAGGGGGCCGCCCATGCCGGCTTTCTTT.

This sequence joins TRBV2 and TRBJ2-3; D might be TRBD2 (6 bases). The CDR3 contains 13 residues. Germline CDR1 and CDR2: SNHLY and FYNNEI. Between the trimmed V and J ends, which lost 0 bases and 9 bases, there was a span of 10 bases. The CDR3 DNA follows: TGTGCCAGCAGTGAAGCGAAGGCGGGGACGCAGTATTTT. Its translation: CASSEAKAGTQYF.

The rearrangement links TRBV2 to TRBJ2-4; D unresolved. Germline V CDR1 and CDR2: SNHLY, FYNNEI. V was cut by 7 bases and J by 9 bases, with 16 bases left in between. The length of the CDR3 is 13 residues. CDR3 coding DNA: TGTGCCAGCAAAGAACTGGTAGAAGGCATTCAGTACTTC. It specifies CASKELVEGIQYF. The variable domain in full, with the rest retrieved from reference TRBV2 and TRBJ2-4, is EPEVTQTPSHQVTQMGQEVILRCVPISNHLYFYWYRQILGQKVEFLVSFYNNEISEKSEIFDDQFSVERPDGSNFTLKIRSTKLEDSAMYFCASKELVEGIQYFGAGTRLSVL.

The genes are TRBV6-1 and TRBJ1-6; perhaps TRBD1 as D (5 bases). CDR3 length: 17 residues. V was shortened by 2 bases and J by 6 bases, with 17 bases between the two germline ends. Germline loops: CDR1 MNHNS, CDR2 SASEGT. The CDR3 region is CASSEWGDGEVNSPLHF. The CDR3 DNA follows: TGTGCCAGCAGTGAATGGGGGGACGGAGAAGTTAATTCACCCCTCCACTTT.

The chain uses TRBV6-1 and TRBJ1-1; TRBD1 agrees at 8 bases. Germline V gene data show CDR1 as MNHNS and CDR2 as SASEGT. J was trimmed by 4 bases and V by 2 bases; bases with no gene match: 6. This CDR3 comprises 15 residues. The CDR3, as DNA: TGTGCCAGCAGTGAACAGGGGGCGAGGACCACTGAAGCTTTCTTT. Translating gives CASSEQGARTTEAFF.

CDR3 residues: CASSSNQDRNTEAFF. The CDR3 DNA follows: TGTGCCAGCAGCTCCAATCAGGACAGGAACACTGAAGCTTTCTTT. This chain links TRBV11-2 with TRBJ1-1; a possible D gene is TRBD1 (6 bases). This CDR3 region has 15 residues. CDR1 and CDR2 from the germline V gene are SGHAT and FQNNGV. V lost 4 bases and J 1 base, leaving 13 bases between the germline ends.

The chain links TRBV5-4 to TRBJ2-7; 13 positions match TRBD2. This CDR3 contains 18 residues. J lost 3 bases, V lost 3 bases, and 12 bases had no gene match. Germline CDR1 SGHNT, CDR2 YYREEE (reference sequence). In DNA form, the CDR3 reads TGTGCCAGCAGCTCTTATTGGACTAGCGGGAGTATAAACTACGAGCAGTACTTC. Its protein is CASSSYWTSGSINYEQYF.

V usage is TRBV28 and J usage is TRBJ1-5; 7 bases fit TRBD1. The germline gives CDR1 MDHEN, CDR2 SYDVKM. Trimming took 2 bases from V and 4 from J; bases not matched to a gene: 8. This CDR3 has 16 residues. CDR3 in amino acids: CASSLRGGRENQPQHF. The CDR3 DNA sequence: TGTGCCAGCAGTTTAAGAGGGGGCCGAGAAAATCAGCCCCAGCATTTT.

In its sample, this clone was seen a few times. This sequence joins TRBV7-6 and TRBJ2-1; 9 positions agree with TRBD2. V gave up 5 bases and J gave up 5 bases; unmatched junction bases: 7. The CDR3 is 15 residues long. Germline CDR1 SGHVS, CDR2 FNYEAQ. The DNA for the CDR3 is TGTGCCAGCAGCCTATCTAGCGGGGCTAACAATGAGCAGTTCTTC. This gives the protein CASSLSSGANNEQFF.

V gene TRBV27 combines with J gene TRBJ1-2; 8 nucleotides agree with TRBD1. V lost 3 bases, J lost 4 bases, and 7 bases stayed unmatched. From germline, CDR1 is MNHEY and CDR2 SMNVEV (reference sequence). CDR3 length: 15 residues. CDR3 region: CASSLTGDLTYGYTF. The CDR3 nucleotides read TGTGCCAGCAGTTTGACAGGGGACCTGACCTATGGCTACACCTTC.